What follows describes a single TCR beta chain. This clone was observed a single time. There is no known antigen for this receptor. No qualities accompany the bases; no much larger clone lies one base away. The CDR3 runs 14 amino acids, cysteine and phenylalanine included. Only the CDR3 DNA stays, 42 bases, in frame from base 1. The CDR1 and CDR2 encoded by the germline V gene (reference sequence) are MNHNY and SVGAGI. V is clipped by 0 bases and J by 3 bases, and the sequence between their germline boundaries is 9 bases long. The data derive from a study of blood T cell repertoires in COVID-19 (dated by TCRdb to 2018 to 2021). About the investigation overall: Samples covering the acute and convalescent phases of COVID-19 were provided by collaborators in the United States, Italy and Spain. The prospective study material was composed of cDNA or gDNA derived from T cells, B-cell-depleted T cells, or PBMCs. The dataset comprised deeply sampled blood TCRbeta repertoires from subjects exposed to, actively infected with, or recovered from COVID-19. The repertoires were released in a freely available public database intended as a resource for research on the immune response to SARS-CoV-2. The samples were drawn from the first 160 participants of the ongoing ImmuneRACE study and from more than 1,000 subjects provided by 6 global collaborators. The sample metadata nearly always contained a de-identified subject ID, COVID-19 status, age in years and sex. Where HLA class I and class II types were available, the types were taken from metadata supplied by the sample provider, not from assay-based typing. General study outcomes and caveats: The amount of clinical and demographic metadata varied by source and participant and was provided uncurated.

TCRbeta CDR3 regions were amplified from genomic DNA by means of the immunoSEQ Assay, a bias-controlled multiplex PCR. The authors' pipeline ran thus. The number of nucleated cells in each sample was estimated by amplification of reference gene primers within the assay. To quantify the absolute abundance of each unique TCRbeta CDR3 rearrangement, sequence reads were collapsed and filtered. For each sample, productive Simpson clonality was calculated by taking the square root of Simpson's diversity index across productive rearrangements. TCRdb re-hosts the immuneACCESS table, in-frame sequences only. Its copies lack some clones; in the studies checked, an unresolved V gene accounts for under half of them, and the cause for the rest is not known. That table supplies the V and J calls and clone size; D and trimming were determined from the DNA. For this sample there are under 250,000 clones; around 86% appear just once. In total, the top ten clones hold more than 5.5% of the sample.

A second Seattle source provided samples from volunteer blood donors who had recovered from COVID-19. Whole blood was collected in K2EDTA tubes by collaborating institutions according to the institutions' own protocols. For TCRbeta analysis, collaborators shipped samples in one of three forms: frozen whole blood, isolated PBMCs, or DNA extracted from either of those sample types. The clonotype originates from a man aged 60 to 69 who had recovered from COVID-19. The sequencing input was peripheral blood. The chain uses TRBV6-6 and TRBJ2-7; the D gene is possibly TRBD2, with 5 bases matching. CDR3 sequence: CASSYSAGNYEQYF. The nucleotide sequence reads TGTGCCAGCAGTTACTCGGCGGGTAACTACGAGCAGTACTTC.